This T cell receptor beta chain was sequenced for a study of blood T cell repertoires in COVID-19. Study in general: The study drew acute and convalescent COVID-19 samples from the United States, Italy and Spain. The cDNA or gDNA used as material had been derived from T cells, B-cell-depleted T cells, or PBMCs.

Generated by immunoSEQ multiplex PCR, the TCRdb table keeps only in-frame clones and is missing some. The sample holds about 100,000 clones, around nine tenths seen once. The source material was peripheral blood. This clonotype was obtained from a woman of 80 years or more with acute or convalescent COVID-19.

DNA of the CDR3: TGTGCCAGCAAGGCCGGGGGTACGGTGGGTTCACCCCTCCACTTT. Encoded protein: CASKAGGTVGSPLHF. The V gene is TRBV6-5, the J gene TRBJ1-6; possible D gene TRBD1, 5 bases. The V gene lost 7 bases and the J gene lost 9 bases, with 19 bases spanning the gap. CDR3 size: 15 residues. Looked up from germline, CDR1 is MNHEY and CDR2 is SVGAGI.